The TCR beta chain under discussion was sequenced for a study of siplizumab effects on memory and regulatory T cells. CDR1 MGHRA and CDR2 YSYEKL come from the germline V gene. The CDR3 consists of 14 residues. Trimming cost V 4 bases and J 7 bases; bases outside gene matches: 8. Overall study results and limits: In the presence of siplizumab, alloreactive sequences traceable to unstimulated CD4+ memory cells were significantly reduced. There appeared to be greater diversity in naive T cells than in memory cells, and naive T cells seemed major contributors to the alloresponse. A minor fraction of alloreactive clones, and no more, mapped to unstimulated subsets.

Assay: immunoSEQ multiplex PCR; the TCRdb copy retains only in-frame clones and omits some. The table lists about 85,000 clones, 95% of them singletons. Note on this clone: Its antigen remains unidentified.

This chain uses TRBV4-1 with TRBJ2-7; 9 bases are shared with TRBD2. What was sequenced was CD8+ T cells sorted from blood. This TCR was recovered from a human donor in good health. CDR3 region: CASSPDPAGGEQYF. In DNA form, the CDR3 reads TGCGCCAGCAGCCCCGACCCAGCGGGAGGTGAGCAGTACTTC.